This TCR beta chain was recovered during a study of blood T cell repertoires in COVID-19. On the study more broadly: Collection of acute and convalescent COVID-19 samples took place in the United States, Italy and Spain. PBMCs, B-cell-depleted T cells, or T cells provided the cDNA or gDNA that made up the material.

The CDR3 runs 18 residues. With 6 bases clipped from V and 7 bases from J, the junction kept 21 bases outside the gene matches. CDR1 is MDHEN, CDR2 SYDVKM, per germline. Per the original methods: Nucleated cell number was recorded as an estimate derived from reference gene primer amplification. The data were produced by immunoSEQ multiplex PCR, yet TCRdb's version contains in-frame clones alone and is incomplete. For V, J and clone size, that table is used; D and trimming come from the DNA. The sample consists of approximately 290,000 clones, about 89% of them appearing once. This clone came up once. The gene calls are TRBV28 and TRBJ1-5, with 7 bases identical to TRBD1. The sequencing input was peripheral blood. The clonotype was recovered from a woman in her sixties with acute or convalescent COVID-19. The CDR3: CASRGQGVIVPSGQPQHF. The CDR3 DNA sequence: TGTGCCAGCAGGGGGCAGGGGGTAATCGTACCCTCGGGGCAGCCCCAGCATTTT.